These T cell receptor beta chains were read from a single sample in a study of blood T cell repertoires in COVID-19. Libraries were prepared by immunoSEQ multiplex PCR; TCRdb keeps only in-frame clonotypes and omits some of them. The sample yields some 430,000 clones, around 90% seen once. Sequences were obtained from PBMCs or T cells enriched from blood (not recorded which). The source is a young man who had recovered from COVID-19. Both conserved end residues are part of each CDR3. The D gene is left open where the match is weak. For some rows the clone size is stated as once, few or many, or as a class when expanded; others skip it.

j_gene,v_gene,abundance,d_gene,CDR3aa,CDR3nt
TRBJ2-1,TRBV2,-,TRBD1,CASNQQGNNEQFF,TGTGCCAGCAATCAACAGGGGAACAATGAGCAGTTCTTC
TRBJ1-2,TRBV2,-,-,CASSEALNYGYTF,TGTGCCAGCAGTGAAGCCCTTAACTATGGCTACACCTTC
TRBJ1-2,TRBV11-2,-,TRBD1,CASSPRSDRGREYFYGYTF,TGTGCCAGCAGCCCAAGAAGTGACAGGGGCCGCGAGTACTTCTATGGCTACACCTTC
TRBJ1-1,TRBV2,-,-,CATKSGRQNTEAFF,TGTGCCACCAAGTCAGGGAGGCAGAACACTGAAGCTTTCTTT
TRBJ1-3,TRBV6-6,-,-,CASSRGGASSGNTIYF,TGTGCCAGCAGTCGAGGCGGGGCCAGCTCTGGAAACACCATATATTTT
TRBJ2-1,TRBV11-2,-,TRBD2,CASSQRTSGSWSYNEQFF,TGTGCCAGCAGCCAACGGACTAGCGGGAGTTGGTCCTACAATGAGCAGTTCTTC
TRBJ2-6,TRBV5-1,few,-,CASSSPGSGANVLTF,TGCGCCAGCAGCTCCCCAGGGTCTGGGGCCAACGTCCTGACTTTC
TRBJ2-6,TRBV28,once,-,CASSLAATLRIPGANVLTF,TGTGCCAGCAGTTTAGCGGCGACCCTACGGATCCCTGGGGCCAACGTCCTGACTTTC
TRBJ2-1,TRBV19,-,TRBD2,CASSIVSSGSYNEQFF,TGTGCCAGTAGTATAGTTTCTAGCGGGAGTTACAATGAGCAGTTCTTC
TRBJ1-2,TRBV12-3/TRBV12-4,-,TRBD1,CASSDTPGGGYTF,TGTGCCAGCAGTGACACCCCAGGGGGAGGCTACACCTTC
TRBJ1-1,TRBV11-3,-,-,CASSVQVNTEAFF,TGTGCCAGCAGCGTACAGGTGAACACTGAAGCTTTCTTT
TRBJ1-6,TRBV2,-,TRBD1,CASRWTGLISPLHF,TGTGCCAGCAGATGGACAGGGTTGATTTCACCCCTCCACTTT
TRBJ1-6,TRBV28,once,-,CASSLSLWGSPLHF,TGTGCCAGCAGTTTATCCCTATGGGGCAGTCCCCTCCACTTT
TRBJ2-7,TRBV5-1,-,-,CASSLRERYEQYF,TGCGCCAGCAGCTTGAGGGAGCGATACGAGCAGTACTTC
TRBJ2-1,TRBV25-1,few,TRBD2,CASSAREGLAGGNEQFF,TGTGCCAGCAGTGCGAGAGAGGGACTAGCCGGGGGGAATGAGCAGTTCTTC
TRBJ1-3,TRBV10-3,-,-,CAISEIAGVGGNTIYF,TGTGCCATCAGTGAGATCGCAGGGGTAGGTGGAAACACCATATATTTT
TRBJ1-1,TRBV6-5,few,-,CASSSQGTEAFF,TGTGCCAGCAGTTCACAGGGAACTGAAGCTTTCTTT
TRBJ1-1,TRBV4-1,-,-,CASSQDLDGPNTEAFF,TGCGCCAGCAGCCAGGATCTAGACGGCCCGAACACTGAAGCTTTCTTT
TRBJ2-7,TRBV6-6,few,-,CASSPSRQVVGSYEQYF,TGTGCCAGCAGTCCCTCCCGACAGGTGGTGGGCTCCTACGAGCAGTACTTC
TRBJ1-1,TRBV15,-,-,CATSNLTGKNTEAFF,TGTGCCACCAGCAACCTTACAGGGAAGAACACTGAAGCTTTCTTT
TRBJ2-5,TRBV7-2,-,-,CASSLEGERETQYF,TGTGCCAGCAGCTTAGAAGGGGAACGGGAGACCCAGTACTTC
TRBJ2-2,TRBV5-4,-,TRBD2,CASSLGAGLAGGGTGELFF,TGTGCCAGCAGCTTGGGGGCGGGACTAGCGGGAGGCGGCACCGGGGAGCTGTTTTTT
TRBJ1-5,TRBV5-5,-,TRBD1,CASRPTGGDNQPQHF,TGTGCCAGCAGGCCTACAGGGGGCGACAATCAGCCCCAGCATTTT
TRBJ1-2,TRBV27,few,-,CASRLGAGYGYTF,TGTGCCAGCCGTTTGGGGGCAGGGTATGGCTACACCTTC
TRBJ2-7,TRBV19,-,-,CASSITGTYEQYF,TGTGCCAGTAGTATCACAGGCACATACGAGCAGTACTTC
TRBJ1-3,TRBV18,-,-,CASSSTVTGNTIYF,TGTGCCAGCTCATCGACAGTGACTGGAAACACCATATATTTT
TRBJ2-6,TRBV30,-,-,CAWIPGLTSSGANVLTF,TGTGCCTGGATTCCGGGACTCACATCCTCTGGGGCCAACGTCCTGACTTTC
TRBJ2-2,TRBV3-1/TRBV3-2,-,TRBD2,CASSRSGTKNTGELFF,TGTGCCAGCAGCCGGTCCGGGACTAAGAACACCGGGGAGCTGTTTTTT
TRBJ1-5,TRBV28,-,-,CASSASVGNQPQHF,TGTGCCAGCTCTGCCTCGGTAGGCAATCAGCCCCAGCATTTT
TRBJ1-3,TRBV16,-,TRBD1,CASSQGQAARNTIYF,TGTGCCAGCAGCCAAGGACAGGCAGCTCGAAACACCATATATTTT
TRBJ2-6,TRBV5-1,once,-,CASSLGGLPGSGANVLTF,TGCGCCAGCAGCTTGGGAGGGTTGCCAGGCTCTGGGGCCAACGTCCTGACTTTC
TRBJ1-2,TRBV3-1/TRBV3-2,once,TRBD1,CASSQVSRGGYTF,TGTGCCAGCAGCCAAGTATCCAGGGGGGGCTACACCTTC
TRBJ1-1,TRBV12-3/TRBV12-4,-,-,CASSLGPGTEAFF,TGTGCCAGCAGTTTAGGGCCGGGAACTGAAGCTTTCTTT
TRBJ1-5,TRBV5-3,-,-,CARSLAGGAEINQPQHF,TGTGCCAGAAGCTTGGCCGGGGGGGCTGAGATAAATCAGCCCCAGCATTTT
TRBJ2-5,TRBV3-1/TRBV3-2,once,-,CASSQDPDRVETQYF,TGTGCCAGCAGCCAAGACCCGGACAGAGTAGAGACCCAGTACTTC
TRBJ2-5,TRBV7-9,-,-,CASSLRYQETQYF,TGTGCCAGCAGCTTGAGGTACCAAGAGACCCAGTACTTC
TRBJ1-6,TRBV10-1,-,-,CASSEAGANSPLHF,TGCGCCAGCAGTGAAGCAGGTGCGAATTCACCCCTCCACTTT
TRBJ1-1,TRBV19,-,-,CASSDRTGTEAFF,TGTGCCAGTAGTGATCGGACTGGGACTGAAGCTTTCTTT
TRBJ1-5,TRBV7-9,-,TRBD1,CASSLWDDRHRGLGQPQHF,TGTGCCAGCAGCTTATGGGATGACCGGCACAGGGGGCTTGGACAGCCCCAGCATTTT
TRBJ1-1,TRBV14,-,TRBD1,CASSQGGGENTEAFF,TGTGCCAGCTCCCAGGGGGGCGGAGAGAACACTGAAGCTTTCTTT
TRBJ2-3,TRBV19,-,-,CASSVGQLGPDTQYF,TGTGCCAGTAGTGTCGGACAGCTAGGACCCGATACGCAGTATTTT
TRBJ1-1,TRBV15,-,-,CATSPQANTEAFF,TGTGCCACCAGCCCCCAAGCGAACACTGAAGCTTTCTTT
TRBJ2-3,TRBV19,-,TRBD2,CASRLAANTDTQYF,TGTGCCAGTAGACTAGCGGCGAACACAGATACGCAGTATTTT
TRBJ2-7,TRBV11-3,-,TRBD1,CASSRSGGSYEQYF,TGTGCCAGCAGCCGATCAGGGGGCTCCTACGAGCAGTACTTC
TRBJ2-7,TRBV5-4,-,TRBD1,CASRADRGRYEQYF,TGTGCCAGCAGGGCTGACAGGGGGCGGTACGAGCAGTACTTC
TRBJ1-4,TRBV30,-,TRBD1,CACTGGGGEKLFF,TGTGCCTGCACAGGGGGAGGGGGTGAAAAACTGTTTTTT
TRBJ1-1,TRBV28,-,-,CASSPRETEAFF,TGTGCCAGCAGTCCTCGGGAGACTGAAGCTTTCTTT
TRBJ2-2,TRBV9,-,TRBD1,CARWLGQGAMFGAGELFF,TGTGCCAGGTGGTTGGGACAGGGGGCTATGTTTGGCGCCGGGGAGCTGTTTTTT
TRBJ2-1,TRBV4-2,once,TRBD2,CASSHNQREGLSRQFF,TGTGCCAGCAGCCACAACCAGCGGGAGGGCCTTTCGCGGCAGTTCTTC
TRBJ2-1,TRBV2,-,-,CASSTVVEQFF,TGTGCCAGCAGTACAGTAGTTGAGCAGTTCTTC
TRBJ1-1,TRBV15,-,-,CATSREGLGTEAFF,TGTGCCACCAGCAGAGAGGGGCTTGGGACTGAAGCTTTCTTT
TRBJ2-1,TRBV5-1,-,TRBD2,CASSYGGEGNEQFF,TGCGCCAGCAGCTATGGCGGGGAGGGGAATGAGCAGTTCTTC
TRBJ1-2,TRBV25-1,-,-,CASSDSSGGDGYTF,TGTGCCAGCAGTGACTCCTCCGGCGGGGATGGCTACACCTTC
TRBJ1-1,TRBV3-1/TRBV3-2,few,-,CASSPSKPRGNTEAFF,TGTGCCAGCAGCCCTTCAAAGCCCCGGGGGAACACTGAAGCTTTCTTT
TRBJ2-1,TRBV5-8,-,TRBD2,CASSLGVAGPYNEQFF,TGTGCCAGCAGCTTGGGGGTAGCGGGGCCCTACAATGAGCAGTTCTTC
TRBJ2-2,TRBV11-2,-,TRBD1,CASSPTRQGAGELFF,TGTGCCAGCAGCCCAACCCGACAGGGGGCCGGGGAGCTGTTTTTT
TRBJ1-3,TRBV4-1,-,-,CASSPLSGSGNTIYF,TGCGCCAGCAGCCCACTATCGGGGTCTGGAAACACCATATATTTT
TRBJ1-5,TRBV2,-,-,CASSESGSVQPQHF,TGTGCCAGCAGTGAATCCGGGTCGGTGCAGCCCCAGCATTTT